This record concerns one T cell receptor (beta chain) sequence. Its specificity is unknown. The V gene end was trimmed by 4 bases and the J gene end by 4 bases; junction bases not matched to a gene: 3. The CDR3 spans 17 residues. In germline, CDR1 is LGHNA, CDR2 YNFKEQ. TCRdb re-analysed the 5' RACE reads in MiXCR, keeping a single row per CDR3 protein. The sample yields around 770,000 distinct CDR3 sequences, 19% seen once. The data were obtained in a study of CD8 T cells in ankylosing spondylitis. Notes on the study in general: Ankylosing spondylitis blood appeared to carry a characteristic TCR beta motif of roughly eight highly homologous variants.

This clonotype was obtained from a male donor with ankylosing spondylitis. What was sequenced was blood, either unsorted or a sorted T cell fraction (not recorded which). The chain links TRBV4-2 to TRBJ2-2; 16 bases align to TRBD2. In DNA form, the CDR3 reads TGTGCCAGCAGCCGGGGACTAGCGGGAGGGATCACCGGGGAGCTGTTTTTT. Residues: CASSRGLAGGITGELFF.